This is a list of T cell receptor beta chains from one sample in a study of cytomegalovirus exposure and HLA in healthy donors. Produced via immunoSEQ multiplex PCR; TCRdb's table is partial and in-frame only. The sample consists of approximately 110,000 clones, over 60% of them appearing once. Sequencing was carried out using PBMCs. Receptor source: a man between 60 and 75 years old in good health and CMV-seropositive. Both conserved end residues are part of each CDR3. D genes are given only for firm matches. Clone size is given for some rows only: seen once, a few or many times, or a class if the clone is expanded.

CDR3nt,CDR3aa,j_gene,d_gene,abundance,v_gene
TGCGCCAGCAGCTTGGCCCCTTCTTTAGCGGCGCGGACTGAAGCTTTCTTT,CASSLAPSLAARTEAFF,TRBJ1-1,-,-,TRBV5-1
TGTGCCAGCAGCCAAGGACGTGAAGGGGGAGCTAGTGAAAAACTGTTTTTT,CASSQGREGGASEKLFF,TRBJ1-4,-,-,TRBV4-2
TGTGCCAGCAGTTCCCTAGGGGTCACGCATGAAGCTTTCTTT,CASSSLGVTHEAFF,TRBJ1-1,-,once,TRBV28
TGTGCCAGCAGCTTTGAGGGAAACACTGAAGCTTTCTTT,CASSFEGNTEAFF,TRBJ1-1,-,-,TRBV7-3
TGTGCCAGCAGCACGGGAGCGGGGGGTCCTTGGTGGGAGCAGTTCTTC,CASSTGAGGPWWEQFF,TRBJ2-1,TRBD2,-,TRBV11-3
TGTGCCAGCAGCCAGACCAACAGGGGACAAAATGAAAAACTGTTTTTT,CASSQTNRGQNEKLFF,TRBJ1-4,TRBD1,-,TRBV27
TGTGCCAGCAGCGTAGAGGGAGGGTACGGAAACACCATATATTTT,CASSVEGGYGNTIYF,TRBJ1-3,-,-,TRBV9
TGTGCCACCAGCAGAGAACTAGCGGGGGGCGGGGAGACCCAGTACTTC,CATSRELAGGGETQYF,TRBJ2-5,TRBD2,-,TRBV15
TGTGCCAGCAGCGGAGACTACTACGAGCAGTACTTC,CASSGDYYEQYF,TRBJ2-7,-,once,TRBV11-2
TGCGCCAGCACGCCGGCCAGGGGGGATGGCTACACCTTC,CASTPARGDGYTF,TRBJ1-2,TRBD1,-,TRBV5-1
TGTGCCAGCAGCGCGGGACAGGCCTCCTACGAGCAGTACTTC,CASSAGQASYEQYF,TRBJ2-7,TRBD1,few,TRBV5-8
TGCGCCAGCAGCGGGGGACAGATGAACACTGAAGCTTTCTTT,CASSGGQMNTEAFF,TRBJ1-1,TRBD1,-,TRBV5-1
TGTGCCAGCAGTAGCACGGGGACCCAGTACTTC,CASSSTGTQYF,TRBJ2-5,-,-,TRBV2
TGTGCCAGCAGCTTAATACAGGGCGAGAACACTGAAGCTTTCTTT,CASSLIQGENTEAFF,TRBJ1-1,-,-,TRBV7-3
TGCGCCAGCAGCCAGACAGGGGATGGCCAGCCCCAGCATTTT,CASSQTGDGQPQHF,TRBJ1-5,TRBD1,-,TRBV5-1
TGTGCCAGCTCACCCCCGCGGGACGGCACAGATACGCAGTATTTT,CASSPPRDGTDTQYF,TRBJ2-3,-,-,TRBV18
TGTGCCAGCAGTGAAGCGCTTCGGGGGGCCTATGGCTACACCTTC,CASSEALRGAYGYTF,TRBJ1-2,-,-,TRBV6-1
TGTGCCAGCAGCCCCTTTATGACAGCTAATCAGCCCCAGCATTTT,CASSPFMTANQPQHF,TRBJ1-5,-,-,TRBV7-2
TGTGCCAGCAGTCGGGACAGGGGGCGGAATGAGCAGTTCTTC,CASSRDRGRNEQFF,TRBJ2-1,TRBD1,-,TRBV6-5
TGTGCCAGCAGTTTTACCATTAGTACTGAAGCTTTCTTT,CASSFTISTEAFF,TRBJ1-1,-,many,TRBV6-5
TGTGCCAGCAGTTCTGCCGAGGGAGATGAGGGCTACGAGCAGTACTTC,CASSSAEGDEGYEQYF,TRBJ2-7,-,-,TRBV27
TGTGCCAGCAGCTCGGGGGGCTCGGGCGGACTAGCAAACATTCAGTACTTC,CASSSGGSGGLANIQYF,TRBJ2-4,TRBD2,-,TRBV7-2
TGTGCCAGCAGCTTAGAAAGAGGGGGCGGCACAGATACGCAGTATTTT,CASSLERGGGTDTQYF,TRBJ2-3,TRBD1,-,TRBV7-9
TGTGCCAGCAGCCAAGCTCAACCGGGGGGGGCAGATACGCAGTATTTT,CASSQAQPGGADTQYF,TRBJ2-3,TRBD2,-,TRBV4-2
TGCGCCAGCAGCCGAGTTGGGGACAGGGTAGGATCACCCCTCCACTTT,CASSRVGDRVGSPLHF,TRBJ1-6,TRBD1,-,TRBV4-1
TGTGCCAGCAGTTTCCGGGAAACTGGAAACACCATATATTTT,CASSFRETGNTIYF,TRBJ1-3,-,-,TRBV6-5
TGTGCCATCTCCCCCGGGAGAGGGAGTGGCTACACCTTC,CAISPGRGSGYTF,TRBJ1-2,-,-,TRBV10-3
TGTGCCAGCAGCACAGGGGGCTCCTCCTACGAGCAGTACTTC,CASSTGGSSYEQYF,TRBJ2-7,TRBD1,few,TRBV7-9
TGTGCCAGCACCTCCGAGGGACAGGCCCGGGGGGAAAAACTGTTTTTT,CASTSEGQARGEKLFF,TRBJ1-4,TRBD1,-,TRBV28
TGTGCCTGGATGACTAGCGGCACAGATACGCAGTATTTT,CAWMTSGTDTQYF,TRBJ2-3,TRBD2,-,TRBV30
TGTGCCATCAGCCGGGACAGGGGAGACGAGCAGTACTTC,CAISRDRGDEQYF,TRBJ2-7,TRBD1,-,TRBV10-3
TGCGCCAGCAGCCGAGGACAGGGGGCTTACAATGAGCAGTTCTTC,CASSRGQGAYNEQFF,TRBJ2-1,TRBD1,-,TRBV4-1
TGCGCCAGCAGCTTGGTGCTAGCGGGGAGTGGAACCGGGGAGCTGTTTTTT,CASSLVLAGSGTGELFF,TRBJ2-2,TRBD2,few,TRBV5-1
TGTGCCAGCAGTGAGCAACAGGGCACCGGGGAGCTGTTTTTT,CASSEQQGTGELFF,TRBJ2-2,-,-,TRBV6-4
TGTGCCAGCAGCTTAGCGGAGGGGCGGGTTGAGCAGTTCTTC,CASSLAEGRVEQFF,TRBJ2-1,-,few,TRBV11-2
TGTGCCAGCAGCTCACAGGGAAATCAGCCCCAGCATTTT,CASSSQGNQPQHF,TRBJ1-5,-,-,TRBV6-5
TGTGCCAGCACTAAGGGACAGGGGGTCGAGCAGTACTTC,CASTKGQGVEQYF,TRBJ2-7,TRBD1,-,TRBV2
TGTGCCAGCAGTGAACCCGGGGTCTTTCAGCCCCAGCATTTT,CASSEPGVFQPQHF,TRBJ1-5,-,once,TRBV6-5
TGTGCCAGCAGCTTATCCAGGGGGCAGGACACCATATATTTT,CASSLSRGQDTIYF,TRBJ1-3,TRBD1,-,TRBV7-9
TGTGCCAGCACCGGACAGGGCGGTTCTAATGAAAAACTGTTTTTT,CASTGQGGSNEKLFF,TRBJ1-4,TRBD1,-,TRBV2